A single sample is the source of the 30 T cell receptor beta chains below, sequenced in a study of monozygotic twins with inflammatory bowel disease. Using the 5' RACE reads, TCRdb records one entry per CDR3 protein without DNA. The sample's table shows 300,000 to 450,000 distinct CDR3 sequences. Sequencing used blood. These receptors were obtained from a human donor with ulcerative colitis or Crohn's disease, or a healthy co-twin of an affected twin (not recorded which).

The chain has TRBV12-3 or TRBV12-4 and TRBJ2-7; TCRdb returns TRBD1, unconfirmable since there is no DNA. This CDR3 contains 14 residues. The CDR3 loop is CASAGTGGSYEQYF.

V gene TRBV7-9 combines with J gene TRBJ1-2; checking the TCRdb D call of TRBD1 is not possible without DNA. Germline assignment: CDR1 SEHNR and CDR2 FQNEAQ (reference sequence). The CDR3 is 14 amino acids. This chain's CDR3 is CARSDREQLYGYTF.

The rearrangement links TRBV20-1 to TRBJ1-2; checking the TCRdb D call of TRBD1 is not possible without DNA. The CDR3 has 13 residues. CDR1 is DFQATT, CDR2 SNEGSKA, per germline (reference sequence). The chain's CDR3 is CTSGQWAGLGYTF.

The chain combines TRBV29-1 with TRBJ1-1. This CDR3 has 14 amino acids. The V gene's germline CDR1 is SQVTM and CDR2 ANQGSEA. CDR3 sequence reads: CSVGEQKVNTEAFF.

The rearrangement links TRBV10-3 to TRBJ2-5; TCRdb's D call, TRBD2, is unchecked because there is no DNA. The CDR3 runs to 14 residues. Germline values: CDR1 ENHRY, CDR2 SYGVKD. CDR3 protein: CAISSSGVQETQYF.

V is TRBV12-3 or TRBV12-4 and J is TRBJ1-5. The CDR3 is 17 amino acids. This CDR3 is CASSPGGGVASNQPQHF.

The genes are TRBV28 and TRBJ2-3. The CDR3 covers 11 residues. Germline V gene sequence: CDR1 MDHEN, CDR2 SYDVKM. The CDR3 spells CASSLQDTQYF.

V is TRBV29-1 and J is TRBJ1-1. The CDR3 sequence is 11 residues long. In germline, CDR1 is SQVTM, CDR2 ANQGSEA. The CDR3 is CSVVEPTVAFF.

The chain combines TRBV9 with TRBJ2-5. The CDR3 covers 13 residues. Germline V CDR1 and CDR2: SGDLS, YYNGEE. CDR3 protein: CASSLRIQETQYF.

The chain recombines TRBV7-3 with TRBJ2-2; TCRdb's assignment of TRBD1 cannot be checked, as there is no DNA. The CDR3 has 17 amino acids. Germline-derived CDR1 and CDR2 are SGHTA and FQGTGA. The CDR3 is CASSSIRQGADTGELFF.

The chain couples TRBV7-7 to TRBJ1-2; lacking DNA, the TRBD1 call made by TCRdb goes unchecked. The germline V gene encodes CDR1 SSHAT and CDR2 FNYEAQ (reference sequence). There are 13 residues in the CDR3. CDR3 loop: CASSDSYPYGYTF.

This CDR3 reads CASSDGTGSPDTQYF. The gene calls are TRBV9 and TRBJ2-3; TCRdb outputs TRBD1, but without DNA this stays unchecked. The germline V gene has CDR1 SGDLS and CDR2 YYNGEE. The CDR3 sequence is 15 residues long.

The rearrangement uses TRBV24-1 and TRBJ2-3; TCRdb calls TRBD1, which cannot be checked without DNA. This CDR3 is built from 15 residues. Germline lookup yields CDR1 KGHDR and CDR2 SFDVKD. CDR3 protein: CATSDSPLRTDTQYF.

V is TRBV5-1 and J is TRBJ2-1; TCRdb returns TRBD1, unconfirmable since there is no DNA. The V gene's germline CDR1 is SGHRS and CDR2 YFSETQ. This CDR3 is built from 17 residues. Here the CDR3 reads CASSFTGPPLGYNEQFF. The full variable domain, completed using reference TRBV5-1 and TRBJ2-1, is KAGVTQTPRYLIKTRGQQVTLSCSPISGHRSVSWYQQTPGQGLQFLFEYFSETQRNKGNFPGRFSGRQFSNSRSEMNVSTLELGDSALYLCASSFTGPPLGYNEQFFGPGTRLTVL.

The V and J genes are TRBV5-1 and TRBJ2-1; with no DNA, the TCRdb D assignment of TRBD2 cannot be verified. The germline CDR1 and CDR2 sequences are SGHRS and YFSETQ. The CDR3 is 13 residues long. The CDR3 protein is CASSLTSVNEQFF.

The chain uses TRBV10-2 and TRBJ1-5. Germline CDR1 reads WSHSY; CDR2 reads SAAADI. The CDR3 totals 14 residues. The CDR3: CASSLTYSNQPQHF.

The chain couples TRBV5-1 to TRBJ2-5; TCRdb names TRBD2, which stays unverified in the absence of DNA. CDR1 SGHRS and CDR2 YFSETQ come from the germline V gene. The CDR3 has 15 residues. CDR3 region: CASSAGPAPGETQYF.

This chain links TRBV7-2 with TRBJ2-7. CDR1 is SGHTA and CDR2 is FQGNSA in the germline V gene. The CDR3 runs to 14 residues. This chain's CDR3 is CASSSYQLNYEQYF.

V gene TRBV6-5 combines with J gene TRBJ2-1; TCRdb names TRBD2, which stays unverified in the absence of DNA. This CDR3 has 15 residues. The V gene's germline CDR1 is MNHEY and CDR2 SVGAGI. CDR3 region: CASSYVQAGYNEQFF.

This chain connects TRBV4-3 to TRBJ2-5; TCRdb outputs TRBD1, but without DNA this stays unchecked. Germline assignment: CDR1 LGHNA and CDR2 YSLEER. The CDR3 is made up of 15 amino acids. The chain's CDR3 is CASSQDMGQGKTQYF.

The chain joins TRBV10-3 to TRBJ2-7. The V gene's germline CDR1 is ENHRY and CDR2 SYGVKD. CDR3 length: 13 residues. CDR3 amino acids: CAITDRSTYEQYF.

V and J are TRBV13 and TRBJ2-2; TCRdb's D call of TRBD1 is untestable without DNA. This CDR3 spans 15 amino acids. Germline V gene data show CDR1 as PRHDT and CDR2 as FYEKMQ (reference sequence). The CDR3 here is CASSPGGRNTGELFF.

Here the CDR3 reads CASSLKSGNTIYF. The chain has TRBV12-3 or TRBV12-4 and TRBJ1-3. The CDR3 contains 13 residues.

The gene calls are TRBV27 and TRBJ2-1. This CDR3 is built from 14 residues. Germline CDR1 is MNHEY and CDR2 is SMNVEV (reference sequence). CDR3 sequence reads: CASSFLGRNNEQFF.

This rearrangement joins TRBV5-1 to TRBJ1-1. The CDR3 is 14 amino acids. In germline, CDR1 is SGHRS, CDR2 YFSETQ. CDR3 sequence: CASSLAGEITEAFF.

This sequence joins TRBV7-2 and TRBJ2-1. The length of the CDR3 is 15 residues. Germline lookup yields CDR1 SGHTA and CDR2 FQGNSA. The CDR3 region is CASSFDRASYNEQFF.

This chain connects TRBV28 to TRBJ1-2. CDR1 and CDR2 from the germline V gene are MDHEN and SYDVKM. The CDR3 spans 12 residues. CDR3 sequence reads: CASRVANYGYTF.

V gene TRBV9 combines with J gene TRBJ2-6. The CDR3 totals 15 residues. Germline V gene data show CDR1 as SGDLS and CDR2 as YYNGEE. The CDR3 is CASSVVLSGANVLTF.

This chain links TRBV5-1 with TRBJ1-2. The germline gives CDR1 SGHRS, CDR2 YFSETQ. CDR3 length equals 12 residues. The chain's CDR3 is CASSLAGWGYTF.

The V and J genes are TRBV7-9 and TRBJ2-7; TCRdb indicates TRBD1, and absent DNA this call remains unverified. CDR1 is SEHNR and CDR2 is FQNEAQ in the germline V gene (reference sequence). The CDR3 covers 16 residues. The CDR3 protein is CASSWDGELSSYEQYF.